This note documents a single T cell receptor beta chain sequence. The antigen is unknown. Measured with immunoSEQ multiplex PCR; TCRdb has only the in-frame clones, and not every one. Of just over 65,000 clones listed, roughly two thirds are singletons. The CDR3 consists of 16 residues. The V gene end was trimmed by 0 bases and the J gene end by 6 bases; junction bases not matched to a gene: 5. Germline CDR1 is SNHLY and CDR2 is FYNNEI. The data derive from a study of cytotoxic CD8 clonotypes in ibrutinib-treated CLL. In the study overall: There were, on average, about 240,000 productive templates and 90,000 to 95,000 productive rearrangements per sample.

Study-level results: Having risen at ibrutinib response, clonality had fallen back toward baseline by progression. Age-matched healthy donor levels were exceeded by baseline clonality, which tracked circulating CD8+ T-cell counts.

Sample: PBMCs, taken after 12 months of ibrutinib treatment. The chain has TRBV2 and TRBJ2-7; 13 bases map to TRBD2. The TCR was taken from a human donor with chronic lymphocytic leukemia. CDR3 nucleotide sequence: TGTGCCAGCAGTGAAGCGGGACTAGCGGGGCCCGCCGAGCAGTACTTC. This gives the protein CASSEAGLAGPAEQYF.